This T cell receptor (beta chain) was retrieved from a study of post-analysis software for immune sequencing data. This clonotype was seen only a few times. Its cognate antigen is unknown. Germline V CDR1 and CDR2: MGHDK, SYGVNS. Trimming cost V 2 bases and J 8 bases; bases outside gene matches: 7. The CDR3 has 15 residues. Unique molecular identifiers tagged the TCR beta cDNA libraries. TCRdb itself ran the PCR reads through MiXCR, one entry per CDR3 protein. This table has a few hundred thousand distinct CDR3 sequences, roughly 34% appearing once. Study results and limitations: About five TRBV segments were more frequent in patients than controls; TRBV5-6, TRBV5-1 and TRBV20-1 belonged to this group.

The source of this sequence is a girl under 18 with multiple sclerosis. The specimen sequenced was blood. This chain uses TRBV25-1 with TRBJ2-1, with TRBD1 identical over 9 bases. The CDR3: CASSEDRGYIDEQFF. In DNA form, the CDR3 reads TGTGCCAGCAGTGAAGACAGGGGGTATATTGATGAGCAGTTCTTC.